This TCR delta chain was sequenced in a study of Vδ1+ human thymocytes. Study-wide findings and caveats: Thymic TRG and TRD repertoires appeared highly polyclonal. Donors shared many TRG clonotypes but few TRD clonotypes.

Extracted RNA was reverse transcribed into cDNA. The CDR3 regions were amplified by multiplex PCR from V-gene primers to a constant-region primer. TCRdb re-called the multiplex PCR reads with CATT. The table shows 45,000 to 60,000 delta-chain clones, with approximately 16% occurring only once. The CDR3 extends over 24 amino acids. V gave up 0 bases and J gave up 0 bases; unmatched junction bases: 28. Germline loops: CDR1 TSWWSYY, CDR2 QGS. About this clone: Its antigen is not identified.

After alphabeta T cell depletion, CD3+ Vdelta1+ Vdelta2- thymocytes were sorted. Sorted Vdelta1+ thymocytes were roughly 96% to 99.6% pure. Sample: Vdelta1+ gamma-delta thymocytes from the thymus. The subset was: FACS-sorted CD3+ TCRalphabeta- TCRVdelta1+ TCRVdelta2- thymocytes. This chain connects TRDV1 to TRDJ1, with TRDD3 matching 7 bases. This receptor was obtained from a boy under two years old who had congenital heart surgery. CDR3 coding DNA: TGTGCTCTTGGGGAACTTTTGTTGACTGGGGACCTCCTGAGGATATGCCCGTACACCGATAAACTCATCTTT. Its translation: CALGELLLTGDLLRICPYTDKLIF.